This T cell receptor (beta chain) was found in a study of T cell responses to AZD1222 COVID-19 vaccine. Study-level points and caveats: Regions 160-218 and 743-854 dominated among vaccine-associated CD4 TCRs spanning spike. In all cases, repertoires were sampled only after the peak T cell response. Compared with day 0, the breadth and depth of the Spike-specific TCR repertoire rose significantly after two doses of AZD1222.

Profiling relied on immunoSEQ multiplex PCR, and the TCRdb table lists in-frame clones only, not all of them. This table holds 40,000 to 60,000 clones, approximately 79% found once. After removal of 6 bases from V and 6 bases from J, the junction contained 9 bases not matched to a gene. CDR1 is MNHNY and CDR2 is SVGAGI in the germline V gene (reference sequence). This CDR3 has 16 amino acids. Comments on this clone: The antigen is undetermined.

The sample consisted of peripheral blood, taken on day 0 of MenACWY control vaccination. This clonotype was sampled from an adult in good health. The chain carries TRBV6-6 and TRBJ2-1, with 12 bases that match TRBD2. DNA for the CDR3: TGTGCCAGCAGCCCCAACCTAGCGGGAGGGCTCAATGAGCAGTTCTTC. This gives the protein CASSPNLAGGLNEQFF.